A single sample is the source of the 22 T cell receptor beta chains below, sequenced in a study of blood T cell repertoires in COVID-19 (TCRdb year 2020). The library was produced with the immunoSEQ multiplex PCR assay. TCRdb holds this immuneACCESS table with in-frame rearrangements only. Some clones are missing; in checked studies, unresolved V genes explain under half, and the rest has no known cause. A total of about 200,000 clones appear in this sample, roughly 85% of them only once. Of the sample, 2% to 3% falls within the top ten clones. Sequences were obtained from peripheral blood. These receptors all stem from a woman aged 40 to 49 with active or convalescent COVID-19.

This clone showed up just once. The chain carries TRBV4-1 and TRBJ1-1; D remains unclear. Deletions cut 3 bases from V and 0 bases from J, with 8 bases between. The CDR3 is 14 amino acids. Germline V gene sequence: CDR1 MGHRA, CDR2 YSYEKL. The CDR3 loop is CASSQRALNTEAFF. CDR3 bases: TGCGCCAGCAGCCAGAGGGCATTGAACACTGAAGCTTTCTTT.

CDR3 protein: CASSGVGDTQYF. In DNA, the CDR3 is TGTGCCAGCAGCGGAGTCGGGGATACGCAGTATTTT. The rearrangement links TRBV9 to TRBJ2-3; D call uncertain. The germline V gene has CDR1 SGDLS and CDR2 YYNGEE. The CDR3 contains 12 residues. Trimming pared 3 bases from V and 6 bases from J, leaving 8 bases between.

V and J are TRBV29-1 and TRBJ1-2; 11 bases are shared with TRBD1. The CDR3 sequence is 16 residues long. Germline trimming cut 3 bases from V and 4 bases from J; bases unmatched to any gene: 10. Germline CDR1 reads SQVTM; CDR2 reads ANQGSEA. Written as DNA, the CDR3 is TGCAGCGTTGACGGCGGGACAGGGGGGATTGGCTATGGCTACACCTTC. The encoded protein is CSVDGGTGGIGYGYTF.

The chain combines TRBV24-1 with TRBJ2-5, with 10 bases fitting TRBD2. Unmatched junction bases numbered 3, after V lost 3 bases and J lost 3 bases. CDR1 is KGHDR, CDR2 SFDVKD, per germline. The CDR3 has 15 residues. The CDR3 nucleotides read TGTGCCACCAGTGATGCTCTAGCGGGAGAAGAGACCCAGTACTTC. It specifies CATSDALAGEETQYF.

This sequence joins TRBV30 and TRBJ1-5; 8 positions agree with TRBD1. The CDR3 length is 14 residues. Trimming at V came to 4 bases and at J to 2 bases, leaving 4 bases not matched to a gene. Germline values: CDR1 GTSNPN, CDR2 SVGIG (reference sequence). CDR3 sequence (DNA): TGTGCCTGGACCCCGGGACAGGGCAATCAGCCCCAGCATTTT. Residues: CAWTPGQGNQPQHF.

As concerns this clone: This sample includes further DNA sequences coding for the same CDR3. The genes are TRBV19 and TRBJ2-1, with 12 bases aligning to TRBD2. CDR1 and CDR2 from the germline V gene are LNHDA and SQIVND (reference sequence). The CDR3 contains 16 residues. J was trimmed by 7 bases and V by 0 bases; bases with no gene match: 4. CDR3 region: CASSIEGLAGGNEQFF. For the CDR3, the DNA is TGTGCCAGTAGTATAGAGGGACTAGCGGGCGGGAATGAGCAGTTCTTC.

This chain links TRBV9 with TRBJ2-1, with D tentatively TRBD2 (5 bases). Germline CDR1 SGDLS, CDR2 YYNGEE. Trimming pared 3 bases from V and 0 bases from J, leaving 10 bases between. The CDR3 runs to 15 residues. The CDR3 protein is CASSAGYGSYNEQFF. CDR3 in DNA: TGTGCCAGCAGCGCGGGGTACGGCTCCTACAATGAGCAGTTCTTC.

This rearrangement joins TRBV4-3 to TRBJ1-1, with D tentatively TRBD1 (5 bases). Trimming left V 0 bases short and J 3 bases short, with 11 bases between. The CDR3 has 15 residues. The germline gives CDR1 LGHNA, CDR2 YSLEER. In DNA form, the CDR3 reads TGCGCCAGCAGCCAAGATGCCGGGGGAGACACTGAAGCTTTCTTT. Its translation: CASSQDAGGDTEAFF.

This clone was seen once. The J gene is TRBJ1-1, the V gene TRBV27, with D possibly TRBD1 on 6 matching bases. Per the germline V gene, CDR1 is MNHEY and CDR2 is SMNVEV (reference sequence). Trimming removed 0 bases from V and 2 bases from J, with 10 bases in between. The CDR3 consists of 15 residues. The CDR3 nucleotides are TGTGCCAGCAGTTTATCCCGGACAGTAAACACTGAAGCTTTCTTT. Its protein is CASSLSRTVNTEAFF.

This clone was recorded once. This chain links TRBV11-1 with TRBJ1-5; D possibly corresponds to TRBD1 (6 bases). CDR1 is SGHAT and CDR2 is FQDESV in the germline V gene (reference sequence). V was clipped by 5 bases and J by 7 bases, with 12 bases between them. The CDR3 is 13 residues long. This CDR3 is CASSQTGRQPQHF. CDR3 coding DNA: TGTGCCAGCAGCCAGACAGGCAGACAGCCCCAGCATTTT.

The rearrangement uses TRBV4-3 and TRBJ1-2, with D uncertain. The germline CDR1 and CDR2 sequences are LGHNA and YSLEER. The CDR3 runs to 13 residues. Trimming removed 0 bases at V and 5 bases at J, with 7 bases between. CDR3 sequence: CASSQDGGYGYTF. DNA of the CDR3: TGCGCCAGCAGCCAAGACGGAGGGTATGGCTACACCTTC.

The CDR3 nucleotides are TGTGCCAGCAGCCCCGGCCAGGGCTACGAGCAGTACTTC. This encodes CASSPGQGYEQYF. The rearrangement uses TRBV11-2 and TRBJ2-7; D might be TRBD1 (5 bases). The V gene lost 5 bases and the J gene lost 3 bases, with 11 bases spanning the gap. CDR3 length: 13 residues. CDR1 and CDR2 from the germline V gene are SGHAT and FQNNGV.

This clone appeared a few times. The rearrangement uses TRBV29-1 and TRBJ1-2; D uncertain. The CDR3 has 9 residues. Germline CDR1 and CDR2: SQVTM and ANQGSEA. V lost 4 bases and J 10 bases, leaving 7 bases between the germline ends. CDR3 loop: CSVARFYTF. DNA of the CDR3: TGCAGCGTTGCCAGGTTCTACACCTTC.

The chain uses TRBV25-1 and TRBJ1-6; 8 positions agree with TRBD1. The V segment lost 6 bases and the J segment 5 bases; nucleotides outside the gene matches: 3. CDR1 and CDR2 (germline): MGHDK, SYGVNS. This CDR3 comprises 14 residues. The CDR3 is CASSQGANNSPLHF. The CDR3 bases are TGTGCCAGCAGCCAGGGGGCGAATAATTCACCCCTCCACTTT.

The chain joins TRBV14 to TRBJ1-4; D unclear. The CDR3 is made up of 15 amino acids. V was cut by 0 bases and J by 0 bases, with 5 bases left in between. Germline V gene lookup returns CDR1 SGHDN and CDR2 FVKESK. CDR3 in amino acids: CASSQDPTTNEKLFF. The CDR3 nucleotides are TGTGCCAGCAGCCAAGATCCTACAACTAATGAAAAACTGTTTTTT.

This clone has a handful of counts. This chain joins TRBV27 and TRBJ1-5, with 7 bases fitting TRBD1. The germline CDR1 and CDR2 sequences are MNHEY and SMNVEV (reference sequence). The CDR3 length is 14 residues. The junction had 4 bases not matched to a gene; V was cut back by 2 bases and J by 6 bases. In DNA form, the CDR3 reads TGTGCCAGCAGTTTAACAGGGGACGGTCAGCCCCAGCATTTT. Translation: CASSLTGDGQPQHF.

This clone turned up a few times. This chain joins TRBV19 and TRBJ1-5; 9 bases line up with TRBD1. With V trimmed by 4 bases and J by 4 bases, 5 bases remained unmatched. Germline lookup yields CDR1 LNHDA and CDR2 SQIVND (reference sequence). The CDR3 spans 15 residues. CDR3 in DNA: TGTGCCAGTAGTAAGGGGACAGGGAATAATCAGCCCCAGCATTTT. Translation: CASSKGTGNNQPQHF.

J is TRBJ2-1 and V is TRBV7-2; D gene unclear. Germline values: CDR1 SGHTA, CDR2 FQGNSA. The ends were cut back, 2 bases at V and 6 bases at J, with 11 bases in the middle. This CDR3 has 14 amino acids. The CDR3 region is CASSLQPGRNEQFF. CDR3 sequence (DNA): TGTGCCAGCAGCTTACAACCAGGCCGCAATGAGCAGTTCTTC.

The chain links TRBV24-1 to TRBJ1-4; D remains ambiguous. The V gene lost 3 bases and the J gene lost 5 bases, with 3 bases spanning the gap. The CDR3 is 12 amino acids. The germline gives CDR1 KGHDR, CDR2 SFDVKD. The CDR3 loop reads CATSDQNEKLFF. The CDR3, as DNA: TGTGCCACCAGTGATCAAAATGAAAAACTGTTTTTT.

The rearrangement uses TRBV21-1 and TRBJ1-2; the D segment call TRBD1 is taken from the table without a DNA check. TRBV21-1 is classified as a pseudogene. CDR3 length equals 17 residues. This CDR3 reads CASSNGIMDRDPYGYTF. The CDR3 DNA is TGTGCCAGCAGCAACGGCATAATGGACAGGGACCCCTATGGCTACACCTTC.

The V call is TRBV5-1, the J call TRBJ1-3, with TRBD1 matching 11 bases. V dropped 3 bases and J dropped 6; count of bases not matched to a gene: 5. There are 15 residues in the CDR3. The V gene's germline CDR1 is SGHRS and CDR2 YFSETQ. The CDR3 is CASSSGTGGQNTIYF. The DNA for the CDR3 is TGCGCCAGCAGCTCCGGGACAGGGGGTCAAAACACCATATATTTT.

The chain has TRBV12-5 and TRBJ2-7; 9 bases map to TRBD1. Per germline, CDR1 LGHNT and CDR2 FRNRAP. V gave up 6 bases and J gave up 6 bases; unmatched junction bases: 9. This CDR3 comprises 14 residues. DNA for the CDR3: TGTGCTAGTGGATTACAGGGGGCGCCCGGCGAGCAGTACTTC. Translating it yields CASGLQGAPGEQYF.